This TCR beta chain was profiled in a study of T cell changes during pregnancy in multiple sclerosis (dated by TCRdb to between 2018 and 2020). With respect to the entire study: The study looked at changes in the T cell repertoire across pregnancy in women with multiple sclerosis.

This clone was counted only a few times. The target of this receptor is not known. No per-base quality is available; no much larger clone lies one base away. Taken from cysteine to phenylalanine, the CDR3 has 11 residues. Here the CDR3 DNA is all that survives: 33 bases in frame from base 1. CDR1 and CDR2, looked up from the germline V gene (reference sequence), are MNHNY and SVGAGI. V and J are truncated by 7 bases and 6 bases respectively, leaving an intervening sequence of 8 bases. The receptor library was made with the immunoSEQ multiplex PCR assay. TCRdb limited this immuneACCESS table to in-frame rearrangements with V and J called. A share of clones is missing; checked studies link under half to unresolved V genes, and the rest is unexplained. This sample comprises approximately 69,000 clones, around 94% of them detected only once. Approximately 0.58% of the sample rests with the top ten.

The chain couples TRBV6-6 to TRBJ2-3; there is no confident call for the D gene. The sequence came from a female donor with multiple sclerosis, enrolled in a pregnancy study. Sequencing used peripheral blood, obtained in the third trimester of pregnancy. The CDR3 sequence is CASKASDTQYF. The nucleotide sequence reads as follows: TGTGCCAGCAAAGCATCGGATACGCAGTATTTT.